These 31 T cell receptor beta chains share one sample of origin, sequenced in a study of T cell responses to AZD1222 COVID-19 vaccine. Measured with immunoSEQ multiplex PCR; TCRdb has only the in-frame clones, and not every one. Counted here are roughly 97,000 clones, about 91% occurring once; the ten biggest clones make up about 19%. The sample was peripheral blood, taken on day 0 of AZD1222 vaccination. The receptor set was obtained from an adult in good health.

This CDR3 reads CASSTLPGLVNTIYF. The CDR3 DNA sequence: TGTGCCAGTAGCACACTACCGGGTCTGGTAAACACCATATATTTT. This chain links TRBV19 with TRBJ1-3; D remains ambiguous. Germline V gives CDR1 LNHDA, CDR2 SQIVND (reference sequence). The germline V and J ends were trimmed by 6 bases and 6 bases, with 18 bases remaining between them. This CDR3 spans 15 amino acids.

This chain links TRBV10-3 with TRBJ1-1; no clear D. CDR3 length: 14 residues. V gave up 6 bases and J gave up 0 bases, with 11 bases separating them. Germline V gives CDR1 ENHRY, CDR2 SYGVKD. DNA of the CDR3: TGTGCCATCAGACTGGGAGGCTTGAACACTGAAGCTTTCTTT. It encodes CAIRLGGLNTEAFF.

This clone was counted once. The CDR3 nucleotides are TGTGCCAGCAGACTATATACAACTAATGAAAAACTGTTTTTT. It encodes CASRLYTTNEKLFF. The chain carries TRBV2 and TRBJ1-4; no clear D gene. V was trimmed by 6 bases and J by 0 bases, leaving 8 bases between them. In germline, CDR1 is SNHLY, CDR2 FYNNEI. This CDR3 region has 14 residues.

V gene TRBV2 combines with J gene TRBJ2-1, with D possibly TRBD1 on 6 matching bases. This CDR3 is built from 13 residues. In germline, CDR1 is SNHLY, CDR2 FYNNEI. Trimming pared 7 bases from V and 4 bases from J, leaving 11 bases between. The CDR3 loop reads CASNQQGYNEQFF. The CDR3, as DNA: TGTGCCAGCAATCAACAGGGATACAATGAGCAGTTCTTC.

V is TRBV5-6 and J is TRBJ1-2, with D perhaps TRBD1 (5 bases). The CDR3 contains 12 residues. Trimming pared 4 bases from V and 4 bases from J, leaving 8 bases between. The germline gives CDR1 SGHDT, CDR2 YYEEEE. CDR3 region: CASSPGGYGYTF. CDR3 DNA: TGTGCCAGCAGCCCCGGGGGCTATGGCTACACCTTC.

As concerns this clone: Because the CDR3 is missing its conserved closing phenylalanine or tryptophan, this is likely a read error. The chain recombines TRBV19 with TRBJ1-6; D might be TRBD1 (5 bases). CDR1 is LNHDA and CDR2 is SQIVND in the germline V gene (reference sequence). The V gene lost 1 base and the J gene lost 10 bases, with 14 bases spanning the gap. The CDR3 contains 15 residues. The DNA for the CDR3 is TGTGCCAGTAGTATAGGTGGCCTCGGGGACTCACCCCTCCACCTT. Its protein is CASSIGGLGDSPLHL.

Regarding this clone: An end of the junction differs from the germline gene, which may be a read error. V gene TRBV3-1 (or the pseudogene TRBV3-2) combines with J gene TRBJ2-1; 9 bases match TRBD2. The CDR3 runs to 17 residues. Germline V CDR1 and CDR2: LGHDT, YNNKEL (reference sequence). The CDR3 region is CASRQGGRTSVYNEQFF. Written as DNA, the CDR3 is TGTGCCAGCAGACAAGGGGGAAGGACTAGCGTCTACAATGAGCAGTTCTTC.

V is TRBV12-3 or TRBV12-4 and J is TRBJ1-1; D is undetermined. CDR3 length: 12 residues. With 4 bases removed from V and 13 bases from J, the gap between germline ends came to 16 bases. The CDR3 DNA follows: TGTGCCAGCAGTTACAGCGCACCCGTCGATTTCTTT. Protein product: CASSYSAPVDFF.

The CDR3 sequence is CASSSGQGITGELFF. Here the CDR3 DNA reads TGTGCCAGCAGTTCGGGACAGGGGATTACTGGGGAGCTGTTTTTT. The chain has TRBV27 and TRBJ2-2; TRBD1 matches at 10 bases. V dropped 4 bases and J dropped 8; count of bases not matched to a gene: 7. The CDR3 has 15 amino acids. Germline-derived CDR1 and CDR2 are MNHEY and SMNVEV (reference sequence).

The chain carries TRBV9 and TRBJ1-2, with 9 bases that match TRBD1. The CDR3 runs 14 residues. CDR1 is SGDLS and CDR2 is YYNGEE in the germline V gene. Trimming took 3 bases from V and 8 from J; bases not matched to a gene: 8. The CDR3 sequence is CASSGTGGAWGYTF. CDR3 DNA sequence: TGTGCCAGCAGCGGAACAGGGGGCGCTTGGGGCTACACCTTC.

V usage is TRBV12-3 or TRBV12-4 and J usage is TRBJ2-5; D ambiguous. This CDR3 has 12 amino acids. V was shortened by 1 base and J by 6 bases, with 6 bases between the two germline ends. CDR3 sequence reads: CASSLGAQTQYF. For the CDR3, the DNA is TGTGCCAGCAGTTTAGGCGCCCAGACCCAGTACTTC.

The genes are TRBV7-9 and TRBJ1-5; D gene ambiguous. Germline V lookup: CDR1 SEHNR, CDR2 FQNEAQ (reference sequence). CDR3 length: 12 amino acids. V shed 3 bases and J shed 5 bases, with 5 bases lying between them. CDR3 protein: CASSFTDQPQHF. The DNA of the CDR3 is TGTGCCAGCAGCTTTACGGATCAGCCCCAGCATTTT.

This chain uses TRBV23-1 with TRBJ1-1; D is unclear. TRBV23-1 has ORF status, its function being uncertain. V was pared by 8 bases and J by 0 bases, with 16 bases between. CDR3 length: 15 residues. For the CDR3, the DNA is TGCGCCAGCGGAAACCTACTGGGGTTGAACACTGAAGCTTTCTTT. This encodes CASGNLLGLNTEAFF.

The chain couples TRBV27 to TRBJ2-1; D might be TRBD1 (6 bases). CDR1 is MNHEY, CDR2 SMNVEV, per germline (reference sequence). Deletions cut 10 bases from V and 4 bases from J, with 20 bases between. The CDR3 has 15 residues. The CDR3 reads CATHLGWGPYNEQFF. CDR3 nucleotide sequence: TGTGCCACCCACCTGGGCTGGGGGCCTTACAATGAGCAGTTCTTC.

Here the CDR3 DNA reads TGCGCCAGCAGCTGGGACGCGGGGAATGGCTACACCTTC. Amino acid sequence: CASSWDAGNGYTF. V and J are TRBV5-1 and TRBJ1-2; tentative D call: TRBD1 (5 bases). V was clipped by 3 bases and J by 6 bases, with 12 bases between them. CDR3 length equals 13 residues. Germline lookup yields CDR1 SGHRS and CDR2 YFSETQ. Full variable domain (rest looked up from reference TRBV5-1 and TRBJ1-2): KAGVTQTPRYLIKTRGQQVTLSCSPISGHRSVSWYQQTPGQGLQFLFEYFSETQRNKGNFPGRFSGRQFSNSRSEMNVSTLELGDSALYLCASSWDAGNGYTFGSGTRLTVV.

This rearrangement joins TRBV2 to TRBJ2-7, with a possible D match to TRBD1 (6 bases). CDR1 SNHLY and CDR2 FYNNEI come from the germline V gene. V shed 8 bases and J shed 2 bases, with 7 bases lying between them. The CDR3 is 11 amino acids. The CDR3 DNA is TGTGCCAGCGAGGGGGCCTACGAGCAGTACTTC. This sequence encodes CASEGAYEQYF. The full variable domain, completed using reference TRBV2 and TRBJ2-7, is EPEVTQTPSHQVTQMGQEVILRCVPISNHLYFYWYRQILGQKVEFLVSFYNNEISEKSEIFDDQFSVERPDGSNFTLKIRSTKLEDSAMYFCASEGAYEQYFGPGTRLTVT.

The chain combines TRBV7-8 with TRBJ1-1; TRBD1 aligns across 7 bases. The V and J ends lost 0 bases and 5 bases, in that order; junction bases with no gene match: 0. The germline CDR1 and CDR2 sequences are SGHVS and FQNEAQ. The CDR3 contains 13 residues. CDR3 residues: CASSLAQGTEAFF. CDR3 sequence (DNA): TGTGCCAGCAGCTTAGCACAGGGGACTGAAGCTTTCTTT.

On this clone: The conserved closing phenylalanine or tryptophan is absent in this CDR3, likely reflecting a read error. The chain carries TRBV6-5 and TRBJ1-6, with 8 bases that match TRBD1. The length of the CDR3 is 14 residues. Germline CDR1 and CDR2: MNHEY and SVGAGI. Trimming at V came to 4 bases and at J to 8 bases, leaving 4 bases not matched to a gene. Here the CDR3 reads CASSSDRADSPLHL. Here the CDR3 DNA reads TGTGCCAGCAGTTCGGACAGGGCCGATTCACCCCTCCACCTT.

Judged by abundance, this clone is large. The V gene is TRBV4-1, the J gene TRBJ1-3; D unresolved. V lost 1 base, J lost 0 bases, and 7 bases lay in between. CDR3 length: 15 residues. Germline V gene lookup returns CDR1 MGHRA and CDR2 YSYEKL. The CDR3 coding sequence is TGCGCCAGCAGCCAAGTTGCATTCTCTGGAAACACCATATATTTT. It encodes CASSQVAFSGNTIYF.

The chain recombines TRBV7-4 with TRBJ1-1, with D unresolved. The germline V gene has CDR1 SGHVT and CDR2 SQSDAQ. The CDR3 totals 14 residues. Trimming cost V 2 bases and J 2 bases, with 9 bases left between them. CDR3 nucleotide sequence: TGTGCCAGCAGCTTACGACGGTTTAACACTGAAGCTTTCTTT. It codes for CASSLRRFNTEAFF.

This chain connects TRBV19 to TRBJ1-2; 8 nucleotides line up with TRBD1. CDR1 and CDR2 from the germline V gene are LNHDA and SQIVND (reference sequence). J lost 8 bases, V lost 10 bases, and 12 bases had no gene match. There are 13 residues in the CDR3. The CDR3 DNA sequence: TGTGCCACCACGCTCGGACAGGGTGGGGGCTACACCTTC. This translates into CATTLGQGGGYTF.

This chain links TRBV6-1 with TRBJ1-2; 8 bases match TRBD1. The CDR3 loop spans 17 amino acids. V gave up 2 bases and J gave up 4 bases; unmatched junction bases: 12. From germline, CDR1 is MNHNS and CDR2 SASEGT. The CDR3 nucleotides are TGTGCCAGCAGTGAATTGGGGACAGGAAACGGAGGCTATGGCTACACCTTC. Translation: CASSELGTGNGGYGYTF.

This chain connects TRBV19 to TRBJ1-2; the match to TRBD1 covers 9 bases. This CDR3 is built from 15 residues. Trimming cost V 3 bases and J 4 bases; bases outside gene matches: 6. Germline CDR1 and CDR2: LNHDA and SQIVND (reference sequence). CDR3 region: CASSMPQGASYGYTF. In DNA form, the CDR3 reads TGTGCCAGTAGTATGCCACAGGGGGCGAGCTATGGCTACACCTTC.

The chain has TRBV12-5 and TRBJ1-4, with TRBD1 as a possible D gene (5 bases). The CDR3 runs 13 residues. Germline CDR1 LGHNT, CDR2 FRNRAP. With 6 bases removed from V and 6 bases from J, the gap between germline ends came to 11 bases. This CDR3 is CASGGGNDEKLFF. CDR3 DNA: TGTGCTAGTGGCGGGGGGAACGATGAAAAACTGTTTTTT.

The chain's CDR3 is CASTRGQGGGQPQHF. CDR3 coding DNA: TGTGCCAGCACCCGGGGACAGGGGGGAGGACAGCCCCAGCATTTT. The V call is TRBV6-5, the J call TRBJ1-5, with 11 bases matching TRBD1. The trim removed 7 bases at V and 7 bases at J, leaving 9 bases unmatched. Germline CDR1 and CDR2: MNHEY and SVGAGI. The CDR3 loop spans 15 amino acids.

Only one count was recorded for this clone. This rearrangement joins TRBV15 to TRBJ1-1; D is unclear. V was clipped by 3 bases and J by 1 base, with 15 bases between them. The CDR3 extends over 16 amino acids. CDR1 and CDR2 from the germline V gene are LNHNV and YYDKDF (reference sequence). CDR3 DNA: TGTGCCACCAGCAGGAGTGGGGATGTGGGGAACACTGAAGCTTTCTTT. Amino acid sequence: CATSRSGDVGNTEAFF.

This clone was counted once. The chain links TRBV12-5 to TRBJ2-3; the match to TRBD2 covers 9 bases. Per the germline V gene, CDR1 is LGHNT and CDR2 is FRNRAP. V dropped 2 bases and J dropped 4; count of bases not matched to a gene: 1. This CDR3 comprises 14 residues. The CDR3 coding sequence is TGTGCTAGTGGTTTGCGCGGGGGGGCAGATACGCAGTATTTT. It encodes CASGLRGGADTQYF.

The rearrangement links TRBV7-9 to TRBJ2-3; D not certain. V lost 7 bases and J lost 2, with 7 bases in between. This CDR3 has 12 residues. Germline V gives CDR1 SEHNR, CDR2 FQNEAQ (reference sequence). CDR3 sequence (DNA): TGTGCCAGCACTAGGGTCACAGATACGCAGTATTTT. Translating it yields CASTRVTDTQYF.

This rearrangement joins TRBV5-1 to TRBJ2-7; no reliable D call. V lost 0 bases to trimming and J lost 3 bases, with 16 bases between them. Per germline, CDR1 SGHRS and CDR2 YFSETQ. This CDR3 is 16 amino acids long. The CDR3 nucleotides read TGCGCCAGCAGCTTGGTGTATTCTTCCGAAAACTACGAGCAGTACTTC. Translating it yields CASSLVYSSENYEQYF.

The rearrangement joins TRBV4-2 to TRBJ2-2; 8 bases fit TRBD2. Losses at the gene ends were 4 bases for V and 0 bases for J; bases not matched to a gene: 10. Germline V lookup: CDR1 LGHNA, CDR2 YNFKEQ. CDR3 size: 18 residues. CDR3 bases: TGTGCCAGCAGCCCATGGGGCAGCGGGGGACCGAACACCGGGGAGCTGTTTTTT. Translated: CASSPWGSGGPNTGELFF.

This sequence joins TRBV6-5 and TRBJ1-5, with 9 bases fitting TRBD1. CDR1 and CDR2 from the germline V gene are MNHEY and SVGAGI. CDR3 length: 15 amino acids. Trimming took 5 bases from V and 3 from J; bases not matched to a gene: 5. The DNA for the CDR3 is TGTGCCAGCAGTCAGGACAGGGGTTACAATCAGCCCCAGCATTTT. Its protein is CASSQDRGYNQPQHF.